A selection of T cell receptor beta chains follows, all from one sample in a study of OX40 agonist ivuxolimab in advanced cancers. TCRdb's table, derived via immunoSEQ multiplex PCR, lists solely in-frame clones and lacks some. Here the sample spans about 23,000 clones, about four fifths being singletons. The source material was CD4+ or CD8+ T cells sorted from blood, sampled in a trial of the OX40 agonist ivuxolimab. The receptor set was obtained from an adult with an advanced solid tumor such as melanoma, head and neck, liver or kidney cancer. The conserved cysteine and the conserved F or W are not part of the CDR3 here.

V	J	length	CDR3
TRBV25-1	TRBJ2-7	9	ASSEWYEQY
TRBV7-9	TRBJ1-5	11	ASSLETLQPQH
TRBV11-2	TRBJ1-6	12	ASSLDRDNSPLH
TRBV27	TRBJ2-7	13	ASSFLGLAGHEQY
TRBV6-5	TRBJ2-7	13	ASSYFSGAGSEQY
TRBV6-1	TRBJ2-3	13	ASALTSGRTDTQY
TRBV21-1	TRBJ2-1	15	ASSKPIGDRPYNEQF
TRBV28	TRBJ2-7	14	ASSPIGAGVVYEQY
TRBV19	TRBJ1-5	12	ASSRGTALVAQH
TRBV30	TRBJ1-5	13	AWAGQGASNQPQH
TRBV6-5	TRBJ2-2	14	ASSYSVFERTGELF
TRBV5-6	TRBJ2-7	10	ASSFNNYEQY
TRBV5-1	TRBJ1-2	11	ASSFESNYGYT
TRBV5-1	TRBJ2-7	15	ASSMGWGEEGSYEQY
TRBV7-2	TRBJ2-3	13	ASSLAGSRGDTQY
TRBV29-1	TRBJ1-2	10	SVETANYGYT
TRBV20-1	TRBJ2-5	8	SARRETQY
TRBV5-4	TRBJ2-7	12	ASSLQRGGGEQY
TRBV2	TRBJ2-5	12	ASRTDRTEETQY
TRBV28	TRBJ1-1	12	ASRAGTGYTEAF
TRBV6-1	TRBJ2-7	12	ASRVGRDEDEQY
TRBV27	TRBJ1-5	13	ASSATGGSNQPQH
TRBV18	TRBJ2-1	13	ASSLLAGGPNEQF
TRBV5-6	TRBJ1-3	12	ASSTGASGNTIY
TRBV19	TRBJ2-7	16	ASSIKGSSGNVRNEQY
TRBV11-2	TRBJ1-2	14	ASSLAGAGPYNGYT
TRBV7-8	TRBJ1-5	15	ASSRNRQMGSNQPQH
TRBV18	TRBJ2-1	17	ASSPRASGLVGSYNEQF
TRBV5-1	TRBJ1-1	15	ASSPRPGTGMNTEAF
TRBV2	TRBJ2-7	10	ASADRGYEQY
TRBV29-1	TRBJ1-2	10	SVVWTVGGYT
TRBV7-3	TRBJ1-1	10	ASSRDRGEAF
TRBV6-5	TRBJ1-3	10	ASGFSGNTIY
TRBV7-2	TRBJ2-5	13	ASSILQVRQETQY
TRBV10-1	TRBJ2-7	13	ASSGGEGRPYEQY
TRBV11-3	TRBJ2-1	12	ASSGTGGMNEQF
TRBV19	TRBJ2-3	13	ASSVAPGDTDTQY
TRBV27	TRBJ1-6	19	ASSPYTPGQGALGGNSPLH
TRBV18	TRBJ1-2	10	ASSPQESGYT
TRBV5-1	TRBJ2-6	13	ASSLAAAGANVLT